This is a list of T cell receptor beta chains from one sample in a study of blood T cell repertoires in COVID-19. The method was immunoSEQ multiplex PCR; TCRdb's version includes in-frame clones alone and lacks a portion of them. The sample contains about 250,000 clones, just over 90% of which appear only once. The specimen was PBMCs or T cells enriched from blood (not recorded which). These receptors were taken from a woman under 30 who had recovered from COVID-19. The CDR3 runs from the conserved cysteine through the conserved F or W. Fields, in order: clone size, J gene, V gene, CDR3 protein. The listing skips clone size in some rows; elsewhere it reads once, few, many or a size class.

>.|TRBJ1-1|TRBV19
CASSYRGMNTEAFF
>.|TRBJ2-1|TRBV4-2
CASSSRSLAGLYNEQFF
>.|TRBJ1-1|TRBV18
CASSLSQVNSNTEAFF
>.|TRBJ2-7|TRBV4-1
CASSQSRAGDYEQYF
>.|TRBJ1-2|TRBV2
CASSEYRTGDNYGYTF
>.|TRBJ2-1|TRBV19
CASSTPGLPYNEQFF
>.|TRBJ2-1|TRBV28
CASGSSYNEQFF
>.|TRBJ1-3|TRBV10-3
CAISESRPGQGNGNTIYF
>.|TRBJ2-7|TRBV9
CASSVGQGLTYEQYF
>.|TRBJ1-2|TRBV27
CASSPTGGWGYTF
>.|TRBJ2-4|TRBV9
CASSAEGRGANIQYF
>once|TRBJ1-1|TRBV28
CASSHPRVAAFF
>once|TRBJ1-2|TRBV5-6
CASSLVRKGAFGYTF
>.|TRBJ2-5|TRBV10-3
CAISPGTLETQYF
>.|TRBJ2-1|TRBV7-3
CASSLAKGGSYNEQFF
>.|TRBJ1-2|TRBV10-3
CAIQETGGLANYGYTF
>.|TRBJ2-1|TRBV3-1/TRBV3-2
CASSRGIGTGGYNEQFF
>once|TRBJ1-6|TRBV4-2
CASSRRGVGNSPLHF
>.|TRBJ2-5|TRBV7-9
CASSGEDRGETQYF
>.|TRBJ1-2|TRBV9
CASSVGAGGNYGYTF
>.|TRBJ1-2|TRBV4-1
CASSRDTGTNYGYTF
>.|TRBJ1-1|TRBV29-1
CSVVTGGGTEAFF
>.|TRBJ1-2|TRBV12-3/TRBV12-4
CASSLRGSYGYTF
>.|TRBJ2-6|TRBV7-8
CASSNGLAGLSGANVLTF
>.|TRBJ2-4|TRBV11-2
CASSLTEVIQYF
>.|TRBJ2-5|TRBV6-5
CASSYPQGGQETQYF
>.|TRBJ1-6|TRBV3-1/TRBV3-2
CASSQGSGQGCSSYNSPLHF
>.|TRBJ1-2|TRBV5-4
CASSRGGDRGRGYGYTF
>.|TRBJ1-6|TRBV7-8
CASSSTPQQGRAPSSPLHF
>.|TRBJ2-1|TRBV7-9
CASSGESGDEQFF
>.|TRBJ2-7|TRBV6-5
CASRNQGYSSYEQYF
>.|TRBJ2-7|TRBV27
CASSSQNRGPYEQYF
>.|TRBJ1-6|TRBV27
CASGRWGTGTNSPLHF
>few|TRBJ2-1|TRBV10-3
CAISRGTGDYNEQFF
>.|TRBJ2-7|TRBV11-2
CASSLTSRTSGEQYF
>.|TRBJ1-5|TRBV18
CASSPGQGVQPQHF
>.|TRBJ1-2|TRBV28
CASSLVAGTGGFFSYGYTF
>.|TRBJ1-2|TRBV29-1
CSVEIEGLRTF
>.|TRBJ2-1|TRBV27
CASSRDRVRSNEQFF
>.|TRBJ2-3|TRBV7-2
CASSLELAGAWDTQYF
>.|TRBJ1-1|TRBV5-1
CASSLLPNTEAFF
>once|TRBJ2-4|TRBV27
CASSHLAGGAKNIQYF